These 22 T cell receptor beta chains came from one sample sequenced in a study of T cell responses to AZD1222 COVID-19 vaccine. TCRdb's table, derived via immunoSEQ multiplex PCR, lists solely in-frame clones and lacks some. The sample records roughly 150,000 clones, 70% to 90% being singletons. The sample consisted of peripheral blood, taken on day 0 of AZD1222 vaccination. These receptors were collected from an adult in good health.

The rearrangement links TRBV10-2 to TRBJ2-1; tentative D call: TRBD2 (5 bases). V was pared by 7 bases and J by 11 bases, with 18 bases between. The CDR3 sequence is 13 residues long. CDR1 and CDR2 from the germline V gene are WSHSY and SAAADI. CDR3 region: CASNQLGSPKQFF. As DNA, the CDR3 is TGCGCCAGCAACCAACTAGGATCCCCCAAGCAGTTCTTC.

V gene TRBV11-2 combines with J gene TRBJ2-7; tentative D call: TRBD1 (6 bases). V was shortened by 5 bases and J by 5 bases, with 13 bases between the two germline ends. Germline values: CDR1 SGHAT, CDR2 FQNNGV. The CDR3 has 13 amino acids. Written as DNA, the CDR3 is TGTGCCAGCAGCCCCACCGCAGGGGACGAGCAGTACTTC. Translation: CASSPTAGDEQYF.

The rearrangement links TRBV14 to TRBJ1-3; the D is unclear. The CDR3 runs 14 residues. Trimming stripped 8 bases from V and 1 base from J, with 12 bases between. Germline V CDR1 and CDR2: SGHDN, FVKESK. The CDR3 sequence: CASSRTASGNTIYF. CDR3 sequence (DNA): TGTGCCAGCTCTAGGACTGCATCTGGAAACACCATATATTTT.

This chain connects TRBV15 to TRBJ1-1; unclear D gene. This CDR3 spans 16 amino acids. V was trimmed by 0 bases and J by 2 bases, leaving 13 bases between them. Germline V gene lookup returns CDR1 LNHNV and CDR2 YYDKDF (reference sequence). This chain's CDR3 is CATSRDHRVINTEAFF. The CDR3 DNA reads TGTGCCACCAGCAGAGATCACCGAGTTATTAACACTGAAGCTTTCTTT. Together with reference TRBV15 and TRBJ1-1, the CDR3 gives the full variable domain: DAMVIQNPRYQVTQFGKPVTLSCSQTLNHNVMYWYQQKSSQAPKLLFHYYDKDFNNEADTPDNFQSRRPNTSFCFLDIRSPGLGDTAMYLCATSRDHRVINTEAFFGQGTRLTVV.

The CDR3 sequence is CASSGRAYEQYF. The CDR3 DNA reads as TGTGCCAGTAGCGGGAGGGCCTACGAGCAGTACTTC. The V and J genes are TRBV19 and TRBJ2-7; TRBD2 matches 8 bases. CDR1 is LNHDA and CDR2 is SQIVND in the germline V gene (reference sequence). This CDR3 is 12 amino acids long. Germline trimming cut 6 bases from V and 2 bases from J; bases unmatched to any gene: 0.

This clone has more than one count but fewer than ten. In nucleotides, the CDR3 is TGTGCCTGGAGTGTACGGCCGAATGAAAAACTGTTTTTT. It specifies CAWSVRPNEKLFF. The V and J genes are TRBV30 and TRBJ1-4; no clear D. Germline values: CDR1 GTSNPN, CDR2 SVGIG (reference sequence). Trimming took 0 bases from V and 5 from J, leaving 7 bases between them. This CDR3 contains 13 residues.

The chain uses TRBV2 and TRBJ1-2, with 10 positions matching TRBD1. V gave up 7 bases and J gave up 4 bases; unmatched junction bases: 6. Germline V gene data show CDR1 as SNHLY and CDR2 as FYNNEI. The CDR3 is made up of 14 amino acids. The CDR3 region has the DNA TGTGCCAGCATTCCCGGACAGGGGGGCTATGGCTACACCTTC. It encodes CASIPGQGGYGYTF. Drawing the rest from reference TRBV2 and TRBJ1-2, the complete variable domain is EPEVTQTPSHQVTQMGQEVILRCVPISNHLYFYWYRQILGQKVEFLVSFYNNEISEKSEIFDDQFSVERPDGSNFTLKIRSTKLEDSAMYFCASIPGQGGYGYTFGSGTRLTVV.

The genes are TRBV6-5 and TRBJ1-1; weak D call: TRBD1 (6 bases). The length of the CDR3 is 14 residues. The germline CDR1 and CDR2 sequences are MNHEY and SVGAGI. Trimming stripped 0 bases from V and 11 bases from J, with 16 bases between. The CDR3 nucleotides are TGTGCCAGCAGTTACTCGGACAGAGTAAAACGGGCTTTCTTT. Translation gives CASSYSDRVKRAFF.

The gene calls are TRBV20-1 and TRBJ1-1, with no clear D. CDR1 is DFQATT, CDR2 SNEGSKA, per germline (reference sequence). The CDR3 is 12 residues long. V lost 3 bases and J lost 4, with 9 bases in between. DNA of the CDR3: TGCAGTGCTAGTCTCGGGAGCACTGAAGCTTTCTTT. Protein: CSASLGSTEAFF.

The rearrangement uses TRBV5-1 and TRBJ1-4; TRBD1 might be the D (6 bases). The CDR3 covers 17 residues. The ends were cut back, 0 bases at V and 1 base at J, with 13 bases in the middle. Germline lookup yields CDR1 SGHRS and CDR2 YFSETQ. Here the CDR3 DNA reads TGCGCCAGCAGCTTGGGGCAGGGGATGGGAACTAATGAAAAACTGTTTTTT. This sequence encodes CASSLGQGMGTNEKLFF. Combining the CDR3 with reference TRBV5-1 and TRBJ1-4 gives the whole variable domain KAGVTQTPRYLIKTRGQQVTLSCSPISGHRSVSWYQQTPGQGLQFLFEYFSETQRNKGNFPGRFSGRQFSNSRSEMNVSTLELGDSALYLCASSLGQGMGTNEKLFFGSGTQLSVL.

The J gene is TRBJ2-1, the V gene TRBV29-1; TRBD2 matches at 10 bases. CDR1 and CDR2 from the germline V gene are SQVTM and ANQGSEA. The V and J ends lost 7 bases and 6 bases, in that order; junction bases with no gene match: 6. The CDR3 consists of 13 residues. CDR3 in amino acids: CSAAGLAANEQFF. The CDR3 nucleotides read TGCAGCGCCGCCGGACTAGCGGCCAATGAGCAGTTCTTC.

J is TRBJ2-4 and V is TRBV6-2 or TRBV6-3, with a weak D call TRBD1 (6 bases). This CDR3 is built from 13 residues. Per germline, CDR1 MNHEY and CDR2 SVGEGT. Trimming cost V 5 bases and J 7 bases, with 12 bases left between them. The CDR3 DNA follows: TGTGCCAGCAGTCGACCCCAGGGGAACATTCAGTACTTC. Translating gives CASSRPQGNIQYF.

The genes are TRBV7-8 and TRBJ2-3; D not certain. Germline CDR1 SGHVS, CDR2 FQNEAQ. The V gene lost 1 base and the J gene lost 2 bases, with 10 bases spanning the gap. The CDR3 covers 15 residues. The DNA of the CDR3 is TGTGCCAGCAGCTTAGGTTGGTCAACCACAGATACGCAGTATTTT. Amino acid sequence: CASSLGWSTTDTQYF.

V is TRBV28 and J is TRBJ1-1, with 7 nucleotides matching TRBD1. The CDR3 spans 14 residues. The germline V gene has CDR1 MDHEN and CDR2 SYDVKM. With V trimmed by 5 bases and J by 9 bases, 12 bases remained unmatched. In DNA form, the CDR3 reads TGTGCCAGCAGTACCTCGACAGGGTCTGAGAAAGCTTTCTTT. Encoded protein: CASSTSTGSEKAFF.

The genes are TRBV6-5 and TRBJ1-5; the D is unclear. Trimming left V 6 bases short and J 0 bases short, with 12 bases between. CDR1 and CDR2 from the germline V gene are MNHEY and SVGAGI. CDR3 length: 15 amino acids. The CDR3 region has the DNA TGTGCCAGCAGCCCCACAGCTAATAGCAATCAGCCCCAGCATTTT. Amino acid sequence: CASSPTANSNQPQHF.

V usage is TRBV11-2 and J usage is TRBJ1-1, with D unresolved. The length of the CDR3 is 13 residues. CDR1 is SGHAT and CDR2 is FQNNGV in the germline V gene. The V end was cut by 0 bases, the J end by 7 bases, with 9 bases between. The CDR3 bases are TGTGCCAGCAGCTTAGATGGGCCGTTTGAAGCTTTCTTT. Translating it yields CASSLDGPFEAFF. The full variable domain, rest sourced from reference TRBV11-2 and TRBJ1-1, is EAGVAQSPRYKIIEKRQSVAFWCNPISGHATLYWYQQILGQGPKLLIQFQNNGVVDDSQLPKDRFSAERLKGVDSTLKIQPAKLEDSAVYLCASSLDGPFEAFFGQGTRLTVV.

V usage is TRBV4-1 and J usage is TRBJ2-1, with D possibly being TRBD1 (6 bases). This CDR3 is 16 amino acids long. Per the germline V gene, CDR1 is MGHRA and CDR2 is YSYEKL. The V and J ends lost 0 bases and 4 bases respectively, with 13 bases between them. CDR3 DNA: TGCGCCAGCAGCCAAGAGCCAGGGGAAATTTACAATGAGCAGTTCTTC. Its protein product is CASSQEPGEIYNEQFF.

The genes are TRBV5-5 and TRBJ2-7; a possible D gene is TRBD1 (6 bases). There are 14 residues in the CDR3. Germline CDR1 and CDR2: SGHKS and YYEKEE (reference sequence). V lost 4 bases to trimming and J lost 3 bases, with 14 bases between them. Written as DNA, the CDR3 is TGTGCCAGCAGCAGGGGACACTCTTTCTACGAGCAGTACTTC. Protein product: CASSRGHSFYEQYF.

The V and J genes are TRBV5-8 and TRBJ1-5, with D unresolved. Germline V lookup: CDR1 SGHTS, CDR2 YDEGEE. The CDR3 covers 15 residues. Trimming removed 2 bases at V and 2 bases at J, with 11 bases between. DNA of the CDR3: TGTGCCAGCAGCTTCCGGGAGGCGCGCAATCAGCCCCAGCATTTT. Its translation is CASSFREARNQPQHF. The entire variable domain, with the rest obtained from reference TRBV5-8 and TRBJ1-5, is as follows: EAGVTQSPTHLIKTRGQQATLRCSPISGHTSVYWYQQALGLGLQFLLWYDEGEERNRGNFPPRFSGRQFPNYSSELNVNALELEDSALYLCASSFREARNQPQHFGDGTRLSIL.

The gene calls are TRBV29-1 and TRBJ2-1; D is possibly TRBD1 (5 bases). Germline V CDR1 and CDR2: SQVTM, ANQGSEA. The CDR3 is made up of 10 amino acids. V lost 7 bases and J 9 bases, leaving 10 bases between the germline ends. The CDR3 spells CSGRVTEQFF. The CDR3, as DNA: TGCAGCGGCAGGGTTACTGAGCAGTTCTTC.

V usage is TRBV27 and J usage is TRBJ2-7; 8 positions match TRBD1. Germline values: CDR1 MNHEY, CDR2 SMNVEV (reference sequence). CDR3 length equals 15 residues. J was trimmed by 3 bases and V by 3 bases; bases with no gene match: 7. CDR3 region: CASSFGQGANYEQYF. CDR3 DNA: TGTGCCAGCAGTTTCGGGCAGGGGGCTAACTACGAGCAGTACTTC.

The V call is TRBV12-3 or TRBV12-4, the J call TRBJ1-2; perhaps TRBD1 as D (6 bases). CDR3 length: 13 residues. V gave up 1 base and J gave up 6 bases, with 9 bases separating them. The CDR3 protein is CASSLGQGNGYTF. CDR3 in DNA: TGTGCCAGCAGTTTAGGGCAGGGGAATGGCTACACCTTC.